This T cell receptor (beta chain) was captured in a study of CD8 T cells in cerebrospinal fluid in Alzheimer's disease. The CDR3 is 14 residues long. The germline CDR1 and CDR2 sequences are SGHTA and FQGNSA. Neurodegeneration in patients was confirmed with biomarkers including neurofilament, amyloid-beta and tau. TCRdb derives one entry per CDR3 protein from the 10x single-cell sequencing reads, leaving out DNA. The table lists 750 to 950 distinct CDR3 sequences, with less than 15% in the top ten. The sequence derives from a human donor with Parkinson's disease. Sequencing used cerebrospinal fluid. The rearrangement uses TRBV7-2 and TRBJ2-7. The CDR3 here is CASSLGAGSHEQYF.